This T cell receptor beta chain was recorded in a study of T cells after yellow fever vaccination. This clonotype occurred many times. Trimming pared 5 bases from V and 4 bases from J, leaving 17 bases between. The CDR3 is 15 amino acids. Per the germline V gene, CDR1 is SGHTA and CDR2 is FQGNSA. MiXCR, applied by TCRdb to the 5' RACE reads, yields one record per CDR3 protein. This sample has about 150,000 distinct CDR3 sequences, with just over 6.5% found just once. This TCR derives from a man aged 25 to 40 who received the YFV17D yellow fever vaccine. The rearrangement uses TRBV7-2 and TRBJ2-5; D is tentatively TRBD1 or TRBD2 (7 bases each). Sample: CD4+ T cells sorted from PBMCs, taken 10 days after the yellow fever booster vaccination. CDR3 sequence (DNA): TGTGCCAGCAGCCAGGGGGGGACAGCGATAGAGACCCAGTACTTC. The encoded protein is CASSQGGTAIETQYF.